This TCR beta chain was sequenced during a study of T-cell reconstitution after alpha-beta-depleted transplantation in children. Study outcomes and limitations: Once a year had passed after transplant, T-cell counts and diversity came mostly from newly produced T cells. TCRbeta diversity was high at day 60 in some patients (a result of surviving recipient T cells and thymic progenitors).

Notes on this clonotype: Antigen unknown.

Per the germline V gene, CDR1 is LGHNA and CDR2 is YSLEER. With V trimmed by 1 base and J by 5 bases, 8 bases remained unmatched. The CDR3 is 16 amino acids. Unique molecular identifiers tagged the TCRbeta library. TCRdb called the PCR reads again in MiXCR, with one record for every CDR3 protein. The profile covers about 340,000 distinct CDR3 sequences, with about a sixth appearing a single time and around 41% taken by the ten largest. The sequence was collected from a male patient aged 2-15 years who had a stem cell transplant for acute lymphoblastic leukemia, so the T cells may come from the graft donor. The specimen comprised PBMCs, mostly from graft donor cells, sampled 360 days after TCRalphabeta/CD19-depleted stem cell transplant. The V call is TRBV4-3, the J call TRBJ2-7; the match to TRBD1 covers 10 bases. CDR3 protein: CASSQAPPGQGNEQYF. CDR3 DNA: TGCGCCAGCAGCCAAGCACCCCCGGGACAGGGGAACGAGCAGTACTTC.